Shown below are 17 T cell receptor beta chains from a single sample sequenced in a study of T cells in Graves' hyperthyroidism and ophthalmopathy. Amplification targeted TCR beta CDR3 regions from RNA transcripts. TCR CDR3 underwent first-round RT-PCR with the HTBI primer set. TCRdb re-analysed the multiplex PCR reads in MiXCR, keeping a single row per CDR3 protein. The sample records fewer than 850,000 distinct CDR3 sequences, around 15% being singletons. Sequencing was done on a sample of blood. The receptors derive from a man between 45 and 60 years old with Graves' hyperthyroidism.

J is TRBJ1-1 and V is TRBV19, with D hard to call. The germline gives CDR1 LNHDA, CDR2 SQIVND (reference sequence). The CDR3 is 15 residues long. V was shortened by 0 bases and J by 5 bases, with 13 bases between the two germline ends. Here the CDR3 reads CASSIDSGWYTEAFF. The CDR3 DNA sequence: TGTGCCAGTAGTATAGATTCGGGTTGGTATACTGAAGCTTTCTTT. The variable domain in full, completed from reference TRBV19 and TRBJ1-1, reads DGGITQSPKYLFRKEGQNVTLSCEQNLNHDAMYWYRQDPGQGLRLIYYSQIVNDFQKGDIAEGYSVSREKKESFPLTVTSAQKNPTAFYLCASSIDSGWYTEAFFGQGTRLTVV.

On this clonotype itself: Relative to the germline gene, one junction end is altered; a read error may explain this. CDR3 in DNA: TGCGCCAGCAGCTTGTACCGGGCTACCTACGATGAGCAGTTCTTC. Residues: CASSLYRATYDEQFF. The chain recombines TRBV5-1 with TRBJ2-1; the D is unclear. The CDR3 has 15 amino acids. CDR1 is SGHRS and CDR2 is YFSETQ in the germline V gene.

This clonotype was found many times. The chain is built from TRBV28 and TRBJ2-7; D perhaps matches TRBD1 (5 bases). The CDR3 consists of 12 residues. Deletions cut 7 bases from V and 4 bases from J, with 11 bases between. Per germline, CDR1 MDHEN and CDR2 SYDVKM. Written as DNA, the CDR3 is TGTGCCAGCAAACCGCAGGGATACGAGCAGTACTTC. Its protein is CASKPQGYEQYF.

The rearrangement uses TRBV6-1 and TRBJ2-1; TRBD2 matches at 12 bases. This CDR3 comprises 17 residues. Germline CDR1 and CDR2: MNHNS and SASEGT. Trimming cost V 7 bases and J 3 bases; bases outside gene matches: 10. The CDR3 DNA sequence: TGTGCCAGCACCGACCCCCGGACTAGCGGGATCTACAATGAGCAGTTCTTC. It is translated as CASTDPRTSGIYNEQFF.

This clonotype turned up a few times. J is TRBJ2-5 and V is TRBV9; a weak D match, TRBD2 (7 bases). From germline, CDR1 is SGDLS and CDR2 YYNGEE. The CDR3 covers 14 residues. The ends were cut back, 0 bases at V and 13 bases at J, with 19 bases in the middle. This CDR3 reads CASSVEGGEGPPYF. Written as DNA, the CDR3 is TGTGCCAGCAGCGTAGAGGGGGGGGAGGGGCCCCCGTACTTC. Full variable domain (rest looked up from reference TRBV9 and TRBJ2-5): DSGVTQTPKHLITATGQRVTLRCSPRSGDLSVYWYQQSLDQGLQFLIQYYNGEERAKGNILERFSAQQFPDLHSELNLSSLELGDSALYFCASSVEGGEGPPYFGPGTRLLVL.

Comment on this clonotype: A clone one base away is much larger, so this may be a read error. The V gene is TRBV9, the J gene TRBJ2-3, with D uncertain. The CDR3 length is 12 residues. The germline gives CDR1 SGDLS, CDR2 YYNGEE. V was shortened by 0 bases and J by 4 bases, with 3 bases between the two germline ends. In nucleotides, the CDR3 is TGTGCCAGCAGCGTAGTTCCAGATACGCAGTATTTT. This gives the protein CASSVVPDTQYF. Full variable domain (outside the CDR3, taken from reference TRBV9 and TRBJ2-3): DSGVTQTPKHLITATGQRVTLRCSPRSGDLSVYWYQQSLDQGLQFLIQYYNGEERAKGNILERFSAQQFPDLHSELNLSSLELGDSALYFCASSVVPDTQYFGPGTRLTVL.

The chain has TRBV6-1 and TRBJ1-1; D is possibly TRBD1 (5 bases). V lost 7 bases, J lost 1 base, and 10 bases lay in between. The germline gives CDR1 MNHNS, CDR2 SASEGT. This CDR3 has 13 residues. The CDR3 coding sequence is TGTGCCAGCATTCGTACAGGGAACACTGAAGCTTTCTTT. This gives the protein CASIRTGNTEAFF.

The chain couples TRBV6-1 to TRBJ1-2; D unresolved. Trimming took off 8 bases at V and 2 bases at J, with 18 bases between the two ends. This CDR3 has 15 residues. CDR1 and CDR2 (germline): MNHNS, SASEGT. The CDR3: CASRNLVAANYGYTF. The CDR3 region has the DNA TGTGCCAGCCGAAACCTAGTCGCAGCAAACTATGGCTACACCTTC.

About this clonotype: It is likely a read error, because the conserved phenylalanine at the end of the CDR3 is missing. This chain connects TRBV20-1 to TRBJ2-1, with D tentatively TRBD1 (7 bases). V was cut by 0 bases and J by 4 bases, with 16 bases left in between. Germline V gene sequence: CDR1 DFQATT, CDR2 SNEGSKA (reference sequence). CDR3 length: 16 amino acids. This CDR3 is CSARDRRRGLYNEQFL. The CDR3 DNA is TGCAGTGCTAGAGATAGAAGGAGGGGGCTATACAATGAGCAGTTCCTC.

The sample holds many counts of this clonotype. The chain joins TRBV2 to TRBJ2-1; 7 nucleotides match TRBD2. From germline, CDR1 is SNHLY and CDR2 FYNNEI. The CDR3 is 11 residues long. J lost 14 bases, V lost 8 bases, and 9 bases had no gene match. CDR3 DNA sequence: TGTGCCAGCCGCCGGGAGGACTGGAAGTTCTTC. This translates into CASRREDWKFF.

This clonotype was recorded many times. CDR3 nucleotides: TGCGCCAGCAGCCAATTCAAGGGGGCGAACACCGGGGAGCTGTTTTTT. Translated: CASSQFKGANTGELFF. This chain joins TRBV4-1 and TRBJ2-2; weak D call: TRBD1 (6 bases). CDR3 length: 16 amino acids. V was clipped by 2 bases and J by 0 bases, with 10 bases between them. Germline CDR1 MGHRA, CDR2 YSYEKL.

Ten or more counts support this clonotype. J is TRBJ1-1 and V is TRBV28; D is possibly TRBD1 (6 bases). There are 16 residues in the CDR3. The germline CDR1 and CDR2 sequences are MDHEN and SYDVKM. V gave up 5 bases and J gave up 0 bases, with 16 bases separating them. The CDR3 reads CASSGRQDYMNTEAFF. The DNA of the CDR3 is TGTGCCAGCAGTGGCAGACAGGACTACATGAACACTGAAGCTTTCTTT.

The chain joins TRBV2 to TRBJ2-1; 7 bases are a match to TRBD1. The CDR3 has 18 residues. The V segment lost 2 bases and the J segment 0 bases; nucleotides outside the gene matches: 10. CDR1 is SNHLY, CDR2 FYNNEI, per germline. The CDR3 here is CASSEIRGRPSSYNEQFF. Written as DNA, the CDR3 is TGTGCCAGCAGTGAAATTAGGGGGCGCCCCAGCTCCTACAATGAGCAGTTCTTC.

This clonotype was found many times. The chain employs TRBV28 and TRBJ1-6; 7 bases align to TRBD1. CDR3 size: 15 residues. Per germline, CDR1 MDHEN and CDR2 SYDVKM. V gave up 5 bases and J gave up 10 bases; unmatched junction bases: 11. Here the CDR3 DNA reads TGTGCCAGCAGTACGGGACAGCCGATTTACTCACCCCTCCACTTT. Translated, it gives CASSTGQPIYSPLHF.

There are many counts of this clonotype. The CDR3 coding sequence is TGTGCCAGCAGTCCCCCATTAGCGGGAAGGGCCGGGGAGCTGTTTTTT. This sequence encodes CASSPPLAGRAGELFF. The genes are TRBV28 and TRBJ2-2; 8 bases agree with TRBD2. Trimming cost V 5 bases and J 6 bases; bases outside gene matches: 11. Germline values: CDR1 MDHEN, CDR2 SYDVKM. The CDR3 sequence is 16 residues long.

This clonotype was seen repeatedly, ten times or more. The chain joins TRBV11-2 to TRBJ2-2; tentatively, D is TRBD1 (6 bases). The CDR3 runs to 14 residues. In germline, CDR1 is SGHAT, CDR2 FQNNGV. V lost 6 bases to trimming and J lost 3 bases, with 11 bases between them. CDR3 protein: CASRRAGDTGELFF. The CDR3 DNA follows: TGTGCCAGCAGAAGGGCAGGGGACACCGGGGAGCTGTTTTTT.

The DNA for the CDR3 is TGTGCCAGCAGCGCCGGACATTTACCCTACGAGCAGTACTTC. Amino acids: CASSAGHLPYEQYF. The V and J genes are TRBV7-9 and TRBJ2-7; D is perhaps TRBD1 (5 bases). Germline-derived CDR1 and CDR2 are SEHNR and FQNEAQ (reference sequence). V was cut by 5 bases and J by 2 bases, with 13 bases left in between. This CDR3 spans 14 amino acids. The full variable domain, its missing parts supplied by reference TRBV7-9 and TRBJ2-7, is DTGVSQNPRHKITKRGQNVTFRCDPISEHNRLYWYRQTLGQGPEFLTYFQNEAQLEKSRLLSDRFSAERPKGSFSTLEIQRTEQGDSAMYLCASSAGHLPYEQYFGPGTRLTVT.